These T cell receptor beta chains were read from a single sample in a study of cytomegalovirus exposure and HLA in healthy donors. Method: immunoSEQ multiplex PCR; TCRdb's copy keeps in-frame clones and lacks some. The sample includes approximately 160,000 clones, roughly 80% of them seen just once. Sample: PBMCs. Receptors originate from a man aged 50 to 59 in good health and CMV-seropositive. Each CDR3 is given with its conserved first and last residue. A D gene is named only where the DNA matches it firmly. A row's size may be missing; if present it is once, few, many or a size class.

J: TRBJ1-2
size: -
V: TRBV28
D: TRBD1
CDR3: CASQPRQGGYGYTF
DNA: TGTGCCAGTCAGCCCAGACAGGGGGGCTATGGCTACACCTTC

J: TRBJ2-7
size: -
V: TRBV5-1
D: -
CDR3: CASSLARGAGEQYF
DNA: TGCGCCAGCAGCTTGGCTAGGGGTGCGGGGGAGCAGTACTTC

J: TRBJ2-5
size: -
V: TRBV6-1
D: -
CDR3: CASSPPGRGWETQYF
DNA: TGTGCCAGCAGTCCCCCGGGCAGAGGGTGGGAGACCCAGTACTTC

J: TRBJ2-7
size: -
V: TRBV28
D: -
CDR3: CASSLWVKTYEQYF
DNA: TGTGCCAGCAGTTTATGGGTCAAAACCTACGAGCAGTACTTC

J: TRBJ1-5
size: -
V: TRBV2
D: -
CDR3: CASSESGVQPQHF
DNA: TGTGCCAGCAGTGAATCAGGGGTTCAGCCCCAGCATTTT

J: TRBJ2-3
size: -
V: TRBV6-4
D: TRBD2
CDR3: CASSETSGTSTDTQYF
DNA: TGTGCCAGCAGTGAGACTAGCGGAACTAGCACAGATACGCAGTATTTT

J: TRBJ1-5
size: -
V: TRBV28
D: -
CDR3: CATRRRTGNQPQHF
DNA: TGTGCCACCCGACGGCGCACAGGCAATCAGCCCCAGCATTTT

J: TRBJ2-3
size: -
V: TRBV5-4
D: TRBD2
CDR3: CASSFVLAGDTQYF
DNA: TGTGCCAGCAGCTTTGTACTAGCGGGAGATACGCAGTATTTT

J: TRBJ2-7
size: -
V: TRBV27
D: -
CDR3: CASSLYSRDYEQYF
DNA: TGTGCCAGCAGTTTATATTCCAGGGACTACGAGCAGTACTTC

J: TRBJ1-2
size: -
V: TRBV5-4
D: -
CDR3: CASSTTGIGGYTF
DNA: TGTGCCAGCAGCACAACAGGGATAGGTGGCTACACCTTC

J: TRBJ1-2
size: few
V: TRBV5-6
D: -
CDR3: CASRKEQGDGYTF
DNA: TGTGCCAGCCGAAAAGAACAGGGAGATGGCTACACCTTC

J: TRBJ2-3
size: -
V: TRBV2
D: TRBD2
CDR3: CASSEDPGGTDTQYF
DNA: TGTGCCAGCAGTGAAGATCCGGGGGGTACAGATACGCAGTATTTT